What follows are 17 T cell receptor beta chains derived from one specimen sequenced in a study of identical twins. TCRdb called the 5' RACE reads again in MiXCR, with one record for every CDR3 protein. The table shows 650,000 to 750,000 distinct CDR3 sequences, with 21% occurring only once. This sample was shared with a second study, whose subject was T cells expressing NK-cell markers.

The sequenced material came from PBMCs. Every receptor here comes from a woman younger than 30 in good health.

This clonotype was counted only a few times. V usage is TRBV5-1 and J usage is TRBJ2-5; D remains unclear. With 2 bases removed from V and 3 bases from J, the gap between germline ends came to 11 bases. This CDR3 is built from 14 residues. The germline V gene has CDR1 SGHRS and CDR2 YFSETQ. This chain's CDR3 is CASSLPGRKETQYF. The CDR3 nucleotides read TGCGCCAGCAGCTTACCGGGCCGAAAAGAGACCCAGTACTTC.

The V call is TRBV6-5, the J call TRBJ2-2; tentative D call: TRBD1 (6 bases). CDR1 is MNHEY and CDR2 is SVGAGI in the germline V gene. This CDR3 contains 15 residues. Trimming shortened V by 0 bases and J by 6 bases, and 11 bases separated the two germline ends. The CDR3 here is CASSYSVQGSGELFF. The CDR3 nucleotides read TGTGCCAGCAGTTACTCGGTACAGGGCTCCGGGGAGCTGTTTTTT.

V and J are TRBV5-1 and TRBJ2-7, with a tentative D call TRBD2 (5 bases). CDR1 SGHRS and CDR2 YFSETQ come from the germline V gene. V was trimmed by 0 bases and J by 2 bases, leaving 21 bases between them. This CDR3 comprises 18 residues. The CDR3 region has the DNA TGCGCCAGCAGCTTGGATAAGGTCGGGGTTGAACAGCCCTACGAGCAGTACTTC. Its protein is CASSLDKVGVEQPYEQYF.

The chain couples TRBV6-1 to TRBJ2-3; the match to TRBD1 covers 7 bases. V lost 5 bases and J lost 0; bases outside the gene matches: 5. The CDR3 has 15 residues. CDR1 and CDR2 (germline): MNHNS, SASEGT. The CDR3 protein is CASSIRDRSTDTQYF. The CDR3 DNA follows: TGTGCCAGCAGTATCCGGGACAGAAGCACAGATACGCAGTATTTT.

V and J are TRBV6-1 and TRBJ2-3; D gene uncertain. The V and J ends lost 7 bases and 2 bases respectively, with 10 bases between them. Germline V gene sequence: CDR1 MNHNS, CDR2 SASEGT. This CDR3 contains 13 residues. CDR3 bases: TGTGCCAGCAAGACTGTGGCCACAGATACGCAGTATTTT. Its protein is CASKTVATDTQYF.

This clonotype was observed a few times. The chain employs TRBV9 and TRBJ2-2; D gene ambiguous. The CDR3 covers 16 residues. V was clipped by 3 bases and J by 2 bases, with 14 bases between them. CDR1 is SGDLS and CDR2 is YYNGEE in the germline V gene. Here the CDR3 reads CASSALGSYNTGELFF. CDR3 nucleotides: TGTGCCAGCAGCGCCTTGGGAAGCTATAACACCGGGGAGCTGTTTTTT.

This rearrangement joins TRBV10-3 to TRBJ2-1; weak D call: TRBD1 (6 bases). The germline V gene has CDR1 ENHRY and CDR2 SYGVKD. This CDR3 is built from 13 residues. V lost 10 bases and J 2 bases, leaving 12 bases between the germline ends. The CDR3 nucleotides read TGTGCCAGCAGCCGGGACACCTACAATGAGCAGTTCTTC. Residues: CASSRDTYNEQFF.

This clonotype was recorded a few times. The chain combines TRBV12-3 or TRBV12-4 with TRBJ2-3, with D hard to call. The ends were cut back, 3 bases at V and 3 bases at J, with 10 bases in the middle. This CDR3 region has 14 residues. Here the CDR3 DNA reads TGTGCCAGCAGTTTCAGGAGTGAGACAGATACGCAGTATTTT. Amino acid sequence: CASSFRSETDTQYF.

This clonotype was counted a few times. The genes are TRBV11-2 and TRBJ2-5; unclear D gene. Germline CDR1 is SGHAT and CDR2 is FQNNGV. This CDR3 is built from 14 residues. The ends were cut back, 5 bases at V and 3 bases at J, with 13 bases in the middle. The CDR3 DNA sequence: TGTGCCAGCAGCCAATCTAGTGCAAAAGAGACCCAGTACTTC. Translating it yields CASSQSSAKETQYF. The full variable domain, in which reference TRBV11-2 and TRBJ2-5 provide the parts outside the CDR3, is EAGVAQSPRYKIIEKRQSVAFWCNPISGHATLYWYQQILGQGPKLLIQFQNNGVVDDSQLPKDRFSAERLKGVDSTLKIQPAKLEDSAVYLCASSQSSAKETQYFGPGTRLLVL.

The V call is TRBV6-2 or TRBV6-3, the J call TRBJ2-2; no clear D gene. Per the germline V gene, CDR1 is MNHEY and CDR2 is SVGEGT. The CDR3 loop spans 18 amino acids. Trimming left V 1 base short and J 1 base short, with 16 bases between. The CDR3 nucleotides read TGTGCCAGCAGTTACTTTGTCTATGATGAGCGGAACACCGGGGAGCTGTTTTTT. It encodes CASSYFVYDERNTGELFF.

This chain uses TRBV6-5 with TRBJ2-1; TRBD2 matches at 11 bases. J gave up 8 bases and V 4 bases, and 10 bases lay outside the gene matches. The CDR3 is made up of 16 amino acids. The germline V gene has CDR1 MNHEY and CDR2 SVGAGI. The CDR3 bases are TGTGCCAGCAGTTCCTTGGGACTAGCGGTAAGCCATGAGCAGTTCTTC. This gives the protein CASSSLGLAVSHEQFF.

This clonotype has a handful of counts. The rearrangement joins TRBV4-1 to TRBJ2-7; TRBD2 matches 9 bases. J gave up 2 bases and V 3 bases, and 5 bases lay outside the gene matches. Germline CDR1 is MGHRA and CDR2 is YSYEKL. This CDR3 is built from 15 residues. The CDR3: CASSQSGGTTYEQYF. In DNA form, the CDR3 reads TGCGCCAGCAGCCAGAGCGGGGGGACGACCTACGAGCAGTACTTC.

V usage is TRBV11-2 and J usage is TRBJ2-7; 10 bases fit TRBD2. Trimming cost V 1 base and J 1 base; bases outside gene matches: 10. Germline V gene sequence: CDR1 SGHAT, CDR2 FQNNGV. The CDR3 loop spans 18 amino acids. The CDR3 here is CASSLGPAGGSVSYEQYF. DNA of the CDR3: TGTGCCAGCAGCTTAGGTCCAGCGGGGGGGTCTGTATCCTACGAGCAGTACTTC.

The chain recombines TRBV12-3 or TRBV12-4 with TRBJ2-5, with 10 bases fitting TRBD2. Trimming took 0 bases from V and 7 from J; bases not matched to a gene: 20. The CDR3 extends over 20 amino acids. The CDR3 loop reads CASSLALRGLATRKTGTQYF. In nucleotides, the CDR3 is TGTGCCAGCAGTTTAGCGCTTAGGGGACTAGCGACTCGAAAAACGGGGACCCAGTACTTC.

This sequence joins TRBV7-9 and TRBJ2-2; TRBD1 or TRBD2 may be the D gene (5 bases each). The CDR3 loop spans 14 amino acids. Germline CDR1 and CDR2: SEHNR and FQNEAQ (reference sequence). The V end was cut by 3 bases, the J end by 1 base, with 6 bases between. In DNA form, the CDR3 reads TGTGCCAGCAGCTTGGGGGTGAACACCGGGGAGCTGTTTTTT. This codes for CASSLGVNTGELFF.

There are a few counts of this clonotype. One junction end does not reproduce the germline sequence, and a read error may be involved. The V gene is TRBV4-3, the J gene TRBJ2-7, with D possibly matching TRBD2 (7 bases). This CDR3 has 14 amino acids. CDR1 LGHNA and CDR2 YSLEER come from the germline V gene. This CDR3 is CASSQVGTSGGIRF. The CDR3 DNA reads as TGCGCCAGCAGCCAAGTTGGGACGTCGGGGGGCATCCGCTTC.

The table lists this clonotype with many counts. This chain joins TRBV12-3 or TRBV12-4 and TRBJ1-6; TRBD1 aligns across 8 bases. CDR3 length equals 15 residues. The V segment lost 5 bases and the J segment 7 bases; nucleotides outside the gene matches: 7. The CDR3 here is CASSTGGEGNSPLHF. The CDR3, as DNA: TGTGCCAGCAGTACAGGGGGTGAAGGGAATTCACCCCTCCACTTT.